A single sample gave rise to the 32 T cell receptor beta chains below, sequenced in a study of OX40 agonist ivuxolimab in advanced cancers. Profiling relied on immunoSEQ multiplex PCR, and the TCRdb table lists in-frame clones only, not all of them. There are some 70,000 clones in the sample; roughly 86% occur only once, and approximately 2.1% lies in the top ten. Sequenced material: CD4+ or CD8+ T cells sorted from blood, taken in a trial of the OX40 agonist ivuxolimab. The receptors were gathered from an adult with an advanced solid tumor such as melanoma, head and neck, liver or kidney cancer.

This chain joins TRBV5-6 and TRBJ2-5; tentative D call: TRBD1 (7 bases). The V and J ends lost 2 bases and 4 bases respectively, with 12 bases between them. Germline V lookup: CDR1 SGHDT, CDR2 YYEEEE. The CDR3 is made up of 14 amino acids. In DNA form, the CDR3 reads TGTGCCAGCAGCTTTTCGCAGGGGGGAGAGACCCAGTACTTC. Amino acid sequence: CASSFSQGGETQYF.

This clone was found once. The J gene is TRBJ1-5, the V gene TRBV11-3, with 7 bases that match TRBD1. Unmatched junction bases numbered 1, after V lost 2 bases and J lost 0 bases. Germline CDR1 and CDR2: SGHNT and YENEEA. This CDR3 is 15 amino acids long. CDR3 amino acids: CASSLQGGSNQPQHF. CDR3 nucleotide sequence: TGTGCCAGCAGCTTACAGGGGGGTAGCAATCAGCCCCAGCATTTT.

The rearrangement joins TRBV5-8 to TRBJ1-1; D is possibly TRBD1 (5 bases). Deletions cut 0 bases from V and 2 bases from J, with 8 bases between. The germline gives CDR1 SGHTS, CDR2 YDEGEE. The CDR3 has 14 amino acids. The CDR3 sequence is CASSLGQINTEAFF. The DNA of the CDR3 is TGTGCCAGCAGCTTGGGACAGATTAACACTGAAGCTTTCTTT.

This clone was observed a single time. The rearrangement joins TRBV28 to TRBJ1-5; D unresolved. The V end was cut by 3 bases, the J end by 0 bases, with 12 bases between. Germline CDR1 reads MDHEN; CDR2 reads SYDVKM. The length of the CDR3 is 16 residues. The CDR3 spells CASSFPDWNSNQPQHF. CDR3 in DNA: TGTGCCAGCAGTTTCCCTGACTGGAATAGCAATCAGCCCCAGCATTTT.

The chain couples TRBV4-3 to TRBJ2-1; 10 bases agree with TRBD2. V dropped 4 bases and J dropped 5; count of bases not matched to a gene: 5. This CDR3 contains 15 residues. CDR1 is LGHNA and CDR2 is YSLEER in the germline V gene. The CDR3 DNA is TGCGCCAGCAGCCTCGAGCTAGCGGGGGACAATGAGCAGTTCTTC. It codes for CASSLELAGDNEQFF.

The chain is built from TRBV15 and TRBJ2-7, with D unresolved. V was cut by 2 bases and J by 4 bases, with 9 bases left in between. Germline V gene lookup returns CDR1 LNHNV and CDR2 YYDKDF (reference sequence). This CDR3 has 13 residues. The CDR3 DNA is TGTGCCACCAGCAGACGGGTCAGTTACGAGCAGTACTTC. It yields the protein CATSRRVSYEQYF.

J is TRBJ2-7 and V is TRBV5-1; perhaps TRBD1 as D (6 bases). Germline values: CDR1 SGHRS, CDR2 YFSETQ. The germline V and J ends were trimmed by 4 bases and 2 bases, with 13 bases remaining between them. The CDR3 is 14 amino acids. CDR3 DNA: TGCGCCAGCAGCCAAGGACAGCCTCCCTACGAGCAGTACTTC. Translating it yields CASSQGQPPYEQYF.

The V gene is TRBV7-2, the J gene TRBJ1-2, with D perhaps TRBD1 (5 bases). This CDR3 spans 15 amino acids. Germline V gene data show CDR1 as SGHTA and CDR2 as FQGNSA. The V gene lost 5 bases and the J gene lost 2 bases, with 15 bases spanning the gap. The CDR3 region is CASSISTARNYGYTF. The CDR3, as DNA: TGTGCCAGCAGCATATCGACAGCGAGAAACTATGGCTACACCTTC.

This chain links TRBV5-5 with TRBJ1-6; D is ambiguous. CDR3 length: 15 amino acids. The V and J ends lost 0 bases and 7 bases respectively, with 11 bases between them. The germline V gene has CDR1 SGHKS and CDR2 YYEKEE (reference sequence). CDR3 amino acids: CASSLVVLLNSPLHF. In DNA form, the CDR3 reads TGTGCCAGCAGCTTGGTTGTACTCTTGAATTCACCCCTCCACTTT.

CDR3 loop: CASSGYFEAFF. The CDR3 bases are TGTGCCAGCAGTGGGTATTTTGAAGCTTTCTTT. The chain recombines TRBV2 with TRBJ1-1, with no clear D. The V end was cut by 4 bases, the J end by 7 bases, with 7 bases between. CDR1 and CDR2 from the germline V gene are SNHLY and FYNNEI. The CDR3 covers 11 residues.

The chain links TRBV5-6 to TRBJ1-6; D ambiguous. Trimming cost V 5 bases and J 0 bases, with 12 bases left between them. The CDR3 is 16 amino acids. Germline-derived CDR1 and CDR2 are SGHDT and YYEEEE. CDR3 region: CASSPSGSSYNSPLHF. The CDR3 coding sequence is TGTGCCAGCAGTCCTTCTGGGAGCTCCTATAATTCACCCCTCCACTTT.

This clone appeared a single time. The chain joins TRBV25-1 to TRBJ1-2; TRBD1 is a possible D gene (5 bases). The CDR3 is 15 amino acids. Germline values: CDR1 MGHDK, CDR2 SYGVNS. V was trimmed by 0 bases and J by 5 bases, leaving 13 bases between them. CDR3 amino acids: CASSEYTGVGYGYTF. The DNA for the CDR3 is TGTGCCAGCAGTGAATATACGGGGGTAGGGTATGGCTACACCTTC.

The chain joins TRBV7-8 to TRBJ2-7, with D tentatively TRBD1 (6 bases). The CDR3 has 13 amino acids. V lost 0 bases, J lost 7 bases, and 10 bases lay in between. Germline V gene sequence: CDR1 SGHVS, CDR2 FQNEAQ. The CDR3 DNA follows: TGTGCCAGCAGCTTAGCGGGGGCGAGGGAGCAGTACTTC. Translation gives CASSLAGAREQYF.

The sample holds one count of this clone. This sequence joins TRBV9 and TRBJ2-1, with a tentative D call TRBD1 (6 bases). The V end lost 0 bases, the J end lost 0 bases, and 13 bases lay between the germline ends. CDR3 size: 17 residues. Germline V lookup: CDR1 SGDLS, CDR2 YYNGEE. This CDR3 reads CASSVVVRGSSYNEQFF. CDR3 nucleotides: TGTGCCAGCAGCGTAGTGGTGAGGGGGAGCTCCTACAATGAGCAGTTCTTC.

This clone has just a few counts. The chain couples TRBV6-1 to TRBJ1-3; 7 nucleotides match TRBD1. V shed 4 bases and J 0 bases; nucleotides not matched to a gene: 3. Germline V gives CDR1 MNHNS, CDR2 SASEGT. The CDR3 has 15 amino acids. CDR3 in DNA: TGTGCCAGCAGTGGGGACAGCCACTCTGGAAACACCATATATTTT. Translating gives CASSGDSHSGNTIYF.

The chain employs TRBV19 and TRBJ1-1; maybe TRBD1 (6 bases). V lost 5 bases and J lost 1, with 8 bases in between. Germline-derived CDR1 and CDR2 are LNHDA and SQIVND (reference sequence). The CDR3 length is 13 residues. The CDR3: CASSRQANTEAFF. Written as DNA, the CDR3 is TGTGCCAGTAGTCGACAGGCGAACACTGAAGCTTTCTTT.

The chain joins TRBV12-5 to TRBJ1-1; D not resolved. The CDR3 spans 11 residues. Germline lookup yields CDR1 LGHNT and CDR2 FRNRAP. The V end was cut by 1 base, the J end by 8 bases, with 5 bases between. The CDR3, as DNA: TGTGCTAGTGGTTTGGACGGAGAAGCTTTCTTT. Its translation: CASGLDGEAFF.

This chain joins TRBV4-3 and TRBJ1-5; D unresolved. Per germline, CDR1 LGHNA and CDR2 YSLEER. The CDR3 consists of 19 residues. Trimming took 2 bases from V and 0 from J, leaving 20 bases between them. CDR3 loop: CASSQPLRTLFYSNQPQHF. CDR3 bases: TGCGCCAGCAGCCAACCACTAAGAACCCTTTTTTATAGCAATCAGCCCCAGCATTTT.

This clone has only a few counts. This chain joins TRBV2 and TRBJ2-2; TRBD1 matches 9 bases. The CDR3 sequence is 14 residues long. In germline, CDR1 is SNHLY, CDR2 FYNNEI. V was pared by 2 bases and J by 6 bases, with 1 base of the junction left unmatched. The CDR3 sequence: CASSENRGPGELFF. CDR3 in DNA: TGTGCCAGCAGTGAAAACAGGGGGCCCGGGGAGCTGTTTTTT.

The V and J genes are TRBV19 and TRBJ2-5; D not resolved. The CDR3 loop spans 13 amino acids. V lost 3 bases, J lost 2 bases, and 7 bases lay in between. The V gene's germline CDR1 is LNHDA and CDR2 SQIVND (reference sequence). The CDR3 protein is CASSITSQETQYF. The CDR3 nucleotides are TGTGCCAGTAGTATTACCTCTCAAGAGACCCAGTACTTC.

This rearrangement joins TRBV5-1 to TRBJ1-2; D might be TRBD1 (6 bases). The V end lost 5 bases, the J end lost 4 bases, and 12 bases lay between the germline ends. The CDR3 sequence is 13 residues long. Germline values: CDR1 SGHRS, CDR2 YFSETQ. CDR3 coding DNA: TGCGCCAGCAGATTATTAGGGGGCTATGGCTACACCTTC. Protein sequence: CASRLLGGYGYTF.

The rearrangement links TRBV29-1 to TRBJ2-1; no clear D gene. With 3 bases removed from V and 1 base from J, the gap between germline ends came to 4 bases. There are 12 residues in the CDR3. Germline values: CDR1 SQVTM, CDR2 ANQGSEA. The CDR3 spells CSVDSSYNEQFF. For the CDR3, the DNA is TGCAGCGTTGACAGTTCCTACAATGAGCAGTTCTTC.

This chain uses TRBV7-2 with TRBJ2-1; 10 positions match TRBD2. V lost 5 bases to trimming and J lost 2 bases; unmatched junction nucleotides: 3. CDR3 length: 15 amino acids. Germline lookup yields CDR1 SGHTA and CDR2 FQGNSA. CDR3 in DNA: TGTGCCAGCAGCCCCAGCGGGAGGGCCTACAATGAGCAGTTCTTC. Translating gives CASSPSGRAYNEQFF.

The chain is built from TRBV6-6 and TRBJ1-5; no firm D call. The V gene lost 5 bases and the J gene lost 7 bases, with 12 bases spanning the gap. This CDR3 is 13 amino acids long. In germline, CDR1 is MNHNY, CDR2 SVGAGI (reference sequence). The CDR3 nucleotides are TGTGCCAGCAGTCCCTTCACAGAACAGCCCCAGCATTTT. Translating it yields CASSPFTEQPQHF.

This clone appeared once. The chain uses TRBV18 and TRBJ2-3, with D perhaps TRBD2 (6 bases). The V and J ends lost 3 bases and 2 bases respectively, with 9 bases between them. Germline V gene data show CDR1 as KGHSH and CDR2 as LQKENI. The CDR3 covers 14 residues. The DNA for the CDR3 is TGTGCCAGCTCACCCCGGGACTCCACAGATACGCAGTATTTT. Protein: CASSPRDSTDTQYF. The entire variable domain, with the rest obtained from reference TRBV18 and TRBJ2-3, is as follows: NAGVMQNPRHLVRRRGQEARLRCSPMKGHSHVYWYRQLPEEGLKFMVYLQKENIIDESGMPKERFSAEFPKEGPSILRIQQVVRGDSAAYFCASSPRDSTDTQYFGPGTRLTVL.

Only a few counts were recorded for this clone. J is TRBJ2-5 and V is TRBV19; D uncertain. With 3 bases removed from V and 5 bases from J, the gap between germline ends came to 16 bases. The CDR3 covers 15 residues. Germline V CDR1 and CDR2: LNHDA, SQIVND (reference sequence). The CDR3 region is CASSIKVGRKETQYF. The CDR3 DNA follows: TGTGCCAGTAGTATCAAAGTTGGACGGAAGGAGACCCAGTACTTC.

The rearrangement uses TRBV30 and TRBJ2-3; a weak D match, TRBD1 (5 bases). The CDR3 spans 15 residues. V shed 2 bases and J shed 0 bases, with 12 bases lying between them. Germline assignment: CDR1 GTSNPN and CDR2 SVGIG (reference sequence). Here the CDR3 DNA reads TGTGCCTGGAGTCTAGGGCGGACAAGCACAGATACGCAGTATTTT. Its protein is CAWSLGRTSTDTQYF.

The chain combines TRBV19 with TRBJ2-3; D assignment may be TRBD1 or TRBD2 (6 bases each). The CDR3 contains 14 residues. The ends were cut back, 5 bases at V and 3 bases at J, with 12 bases in the middle. Germline lookup yields CDR1 LNHDA and CDR2 SQIVND (reference sequence). In DNA form, the CDR3 reads TGTGCCAGTAGTTTTGGGGGGCCGACAGATACGCAGTATTTT. Translated: CASSFGGPTDTQYF.

The gene calls are TRBV7-2 and TRBJ2-3; 12 bases align to TRBD2. The V segment lost 5 bases and the J segment 6 bases; nucleotides outside the gene matches: 9. The CDR3 sequence is 16 residues long. Germline loops: CDR1 SGHTA, CDR2 FQGNSA. The CDR3 sequence is CASSARLAGAGDTQYF. The CDR3 coding sequence is TGTGCCAGCAGCGCCCGACTAGCGGGGGCAGGGGATACGCAGTATTTT. The entire variable domain, with the rest obtained from reference TRBV7-2 and TRBJ2-3, is as follows: GAGVSQSPSNKVTEKGKDVELRCDPISGHTALYWYRQSLGQGLEFLIYFQGNSAPDKSGLPSDRFSAERTGGSVSTLTIQRTQQEDSAVYLCASSARLAGAGDTQYFGPGTRLTVL.

The chain employs TRBV14 and TRBJ1-1; a possible D gene is TRBD1 (5 bases). V was clipped by 0 bases and J by 4 bases, with 21 bases between them. CDR3 length: 18 residues. The germline gives CDR1 SGHDN, CDR2 FVKESK. In DNA form, the CDR3 reads TGTGCCAGCAGCCAAGATACGCAGGGCTACCCCTTGGGCACTGAAGCTTTCTTT. It translates to CASSQDTQGYPLGTEAFF.

This clone was counted only a few times. V is TRBV12-5 and J is TRBJ2-2; D gene ambiguous. The CDR3 totals 11 residues. Germline V gives CDR1 LGHNT, CDR2 FRNRAP. V lost 6 bases to trimming and J lost 9 bases, with 8 bases between them. The CDR3 is CASGISRELFF. DNA of the CDR3: TGTGCTAGTGGGATATCAAGGGAGCTGTTTTTT.

The J gene is TRBJ2-2, the V gene TRBV15, with D tentatively TRBD1 or TRBD2 (5 bases each). This CDR3 has 14 residues. Germline values: CDR1 LNHNV, CDR2 YYDKDF (reference sequence). Between the trimmed V and J ends, which lost 0 bases and 13 bases, there was a span of 15 bases. The CDR3 region has the DNA TGTGCCACCAGCAGAGAGATAGGGACCTCACGGCTGTTTTTT. The encoded protein is CATSREIGTSRLFF.